One and the same sample provided the 21 T cell receptor beta chains below, sequenced in a study of CD8+ T cells in alopecia areata (dated by TCRdb to about 2018). In the paper's terms, the treatment or condition label means: oral pan-JAK inhibitor, 5-10 mg twice daily. Library preparation was by the immunoSEQ multiplex PCR assay. To provide template for TCR sequencing, every sample had RNA extracted and reverse transcribed into cDNA. The table comes from immuneACCESS by way of TCRdb, which keeps in-frame sequences with V and J called. Part of the clones is missing from these tables; in studies checked, under half for an unresolved V gene and the rest for unknown reasons. A total of fewer than 200,000 clones appear in this sample, 58% of them only once. 16% of the sample comes from the top ten. The sample here was CD4+ T cells sorted from blood, taken at approximately week 56, from a patient treated with tofacitinib. Receptor source: a human donor with alopecia areata.

The rearrangement uses TRBV9 and TRBJ2-6; no clear D. The CDR3 runs to 16 residues. V shed 0 bases and J shed 3 bases, with 10 bases lying between them. The germline V gene encodes CDR1 SGDLS and CDR2 YYNGEE. This CDR3 is CASSVASHVGANVLTF. The CDR3 bases are TGTGCCAGCAGCGTAGCTTCCCACGTTGGGGCCAACGTCCTGACTTTC.

The chain couples TRBV30 to TRBJ2-2, with a possible D match to TRBD1 (6 bases). The V gene's germline CDR1 is GTSNPN and CDR2 SVGIG (reference sequence). V lost 1 base and J 5 bases, leaving 11 bases between the germline ends. This CDR3 comprises 14 residues. CDR3 residues: CAWSAQGRTGELFF. The DNA of the CDR3 is TGTGCCTGGAGTGCTCAGGGGCGGACCGGGGAGCTGTTTTTT.

This clone has only a few counts. The rearrangement uses TRBV5-1 and TRBJ1-5, with a possible D match to TRBD1 (5 bases). V was clipped by 2 bases and J by 1 base, with 10 bases between them. In germline, CDR1 is SGHRS, CDR2 YFSETQ. CDR3 length: 15 residues. The CDR3 loop is CASSLWGESNQPQHF. The CDR3 DNA sequence: TGCGCCAGCAGCTTATGGGGCGAGAGCAATCAGCCCCAGCATTTT. The whole variable domain, remainder taken from reference TRBV5-1 and TRBJ1-5, is KAGVTQTPRYLIKTRGQQVTLSCSPISGHRSVSWYQQTPGQGLQFLFEYFSETQRNKGNFPGRFSGRQFSNSRSEMNVSTLELGDSALYLCASSLWGESNQPQHFGDGTRLSIL.

This CDR3 is CASSPGGTSYGYTF. DNA for the CDR3: TGCGCCAGCAGCCCCGGAGGGACATCGTATGGCTACACCTTC. The chain couples TRBV5-1 to TRBJ1-2; weak D call: TRBD1 (6 bases). Germline lookup yields CDR1 SGHRS and CDR2 YFSETQ. Trimming removed 4 bases at V and 5 bases at J, with 15 bases between. The CDR3 totals 14 residues.

In its sample, this clone was seen once. The chain joins TRBV29-1 to TRBJ2-1, with 12 bases aligning to TRBD2. Germline V gene sequence: CDR1 SQVTM, CDR2 ANQGSEA. The CDR3 has 16 amino acids. The CDR3 DNA follows: TGCACCATCCTAGCGGGGGGGGCTTCGGCCGTCGGTGAGCAGTTCTTC. The encoded protein is CTILAGGASAVGEQFF.

The V and J genes are TRBV7-3 and TRBJ1-2, with a weak D call TRBD1 (5 bases). This CDR3 comprises 17 residues. Between the trimmed V and J ends, which lost 2 bases and 2 bases, there was a span of 18 bases. The V gene's germline CDR1 is SGHTA and CDR2 FQGTGA. CDR3 protein: CASSLRGNQSPNYGYTF. CDR3 coding DNA: TGTGCCAGCAGCTTACGGGGGAACCAAAGTCCGAACTATGGCTACACCTTC. The entire variable domain, with the rest obtained from reference TRBV7-3 and TRBJ1-2, is as follows: GAGVSQTPSNKVTEKGKYVELRCDPISGHTALYWYRQSLGQGPEFLIYFQGTGAADDSGLPNDRFFAVRPEGSVSTLKIQRTERGDSAVYLCASSLRGNQSPNYGYTFGSGTRLTVV.

This clone has a handful of counts. The CDR3 DNA reads TGTGCCAGCAGCTTAACCCCGAAGGGGCCTCCTCGCCATGAGCAGTTCTTC. This sequence encodes CASSLTPKGPPRHEQFF. The J gene is TRBJ2-1, the V gene TRBV7-8, with D maybe TRBD1 (5 bases). The CDR3 loop spans 17 amino acids. V lost 2 bases and J 8 bases, leaving 22 bases between the germline ends. The germline V gene encodes CDR1 SGHVS and CDR2 FQNEAQ.

The chain employs TRBV7-8 and TRBJ2-5, with TRBD2 matching 8 bases. Per germline, CDR1 SGHVS and CDR2 FQNEAQ. V dropped 5 bases and J dropped 5; count of bases not matched to a gene: 4. The CDR3 covers 13 residues. DNA of the CDR3: TGTGCCAGCAGCCGGACTAGCTTGGAGACCCAGTACTTC. It yields the protein CASSRTSLETQYF.

This sequence joins TRBV18 and TRBJ2-7; D call uncertain. Trimming took 2 bases from V and 6 from J, leaving 8 bases between them. The germline V gene has CDR1 KGHSH and CDR2 LQKENI. This CDR3 is 12 amino acids long. CDR3 protein: CASSPNSLEQYF. The CDR3 DNA follows: TGTGCCAGCTCACCAAATTCGCTCGAGCAGTACTTC.

The rearrangement uses TRBV2 and TRBJ2-5; 7 bases agree with TRBD1. V shed 6 bases, J shed 5 bases, and the junction held 12 bases outside the gene matches. Germline CDR1 is SNHLY and CDR2 is FYNNEI. There are 15 residues in the CDR3. Here the CDR3 DNA reads TGTGCCAGCAGATACGGAGAGGGGGCTGCTGAGACCCAGTACTTC. Amino acid sequence: CASRYGEGAAETQYF.

The chain links TRBV29-1 to TRBJ2-6; D may correspond to TRBD1 or TRBD2 (5 bases each). V was cut by 0 bases and J by 4 bases, with 10 bases left in between. Germline V CDR1 and CDR2: SQVTM, ANQGSEA. The CDR3 is 15 residues long. In DNA form, the CDR3 reads TGCAGCGTTGAAGATCAGGGACGCGGGGCCAACGTCCTGACTTTC. Amino acid sequence: CSVEDQGRGANVLTF.

The chain is built from TRBV9 and TRBJ1-2; TRBD1 matches at 10 bases. There are 17 residues in the CDR3. V gave up 0 bases and J gave up 6 bases; unmatched junction bases: 11. CDR1 is SGDLS and CDR2 is YYNGEE in the germline V gene. CDR3 in DNA: TGTGCCAGCAGCGTAGCCCCGGGGTTCGACAGGGGGCATGGCTACACCTTC. Translation: CASSVAPGFDRGHGYTF.

This rearrangement joins TRBV18 to TRBJ2-3; 8 nucleotides align to TRBD2. There are 15 residues in the CDR3. The V and J ends lost 2 bases and 6 bases, in that order; junction bases with no gene match: 7. CDR1 KGHSH and CDR2 LQKENI come from the germline V gene. For the CDR3, the DNA is TGTGCCAGCTCACCAGGCGGGAGGATCCGTGATACGCAGTATTTT. Its translation: CASSPGGRIRDTQYF.

This clone appeared a single time. V and J are TRBV11-2 and TRBJ2-2; D remains unclear. CDR3 length: 12 residues. Trimming stripped 4 bases from V and 7 bases from J, with 7 bases between. Per germline, CDR1 SGHAT and CDR2 FQNNGV. The CDR3 DNA follows: TGTGCCAGCAGCTCCGACGGCGGGGAGCTGTTTTTT. This translates into CASSSDGGELFF.

The J gene is TRBJ1-2, the V gene TRBV30, with 12 positions matching TRBD1. V lost 5 bases and J lost 7; bases outside the gene matches: 8. There are 14 residues in the CDR3. CDR1 and CDR2 (germline): GTSNPN, SVGIG (reference sequence). CDR3 region: CAWSRDRGQFGYTF. CDR3 nucleotides: TGTGCCTGGTCCCGGGACAGGGGGCAGTTTGGCTACACCTTC.

This clone was picked up a small number of times. The chain employs TRBV4-1 and TRBJ2-6; D remains ambiguous. The germline V gene encodes CDR1 MGHRA and CDR2 YSYEKL. The V and J ends lost 1 base and 0 bases respectively, with 10 bases between them. The CDR3 runs to 17 residues. Here the CDR3 reads CASSQVSRYSGANVLTF. CDR3 DNA: TGCGCCAGCAGCCAAGTATCCAGATACTCTGGGGCCAACGTCCTGACTTTC.

The chain combines TRBV7-9 with TRBJ2-7, with D perhaps TRBD2 (5 bases). The CDR3 is made up of 12 amino acids. The germline CDR1 and CDR2 sequences are SEHNR and FQNEAQ (reference sequence). Between the trimmed V and J ends, which lost 3 bases and 11 bases, there was a span of 14 bases. In DNA, the CDR3 is TGTGCCAGCAGCTTCGATGAGTCCGGGGAGTACTTC. Protein product: CASSFDESGEYF.

Here the CDR3 DNA reads TGTGCCAGCAGCCAGGAGGTGCTGGCTGGGGCCAACGTCCTGACTTTC. It translates to CASSQEVLAGANVLTF. The chain couples TRBV5-6 to TRBJ2-6, with a possible D match to TRBD2 (5 bases). The V gene lost 4 bases and the J gene lost 2 bases, with 13 bases spanning the gap. The CDR3 has 16 residues. Per the germline V gene, CDR1 is SGHDT and CDR2 is YYEEEE.

This clone was recorded a few times. The chain links TRBV2 to TRBJ2-1; 10 bases line up with TRBD2. Per the germline V gene, CDR1 is SNHLY and CDR2 is FYNNEI. This CDR3 is built from 15 residues. V lost 3 bases, J lost 5 bases, and 4 bases stayed unmatched. CDR3 nucleotide sequence: TGTGCCAGCAGTGACCTAGCGGGGGAGAACAATGAGCAGTTCTTC. It is translated as CASSDLAGENNEQFF.

This clone has just a few counts. The rearrangement links TRBV6-5 to TRBJ2-7, with unresolved D. The V gene lost 8 bases and the J gene lost 0 bases, with 17 bases spanning the gap. The germline V gene has CDR1 MNHEY and CDR2 SVGAGI. The CDR3 consists of 15 residues. The CDR3: CASRPDQFGSYEQYF. CDR3 bases: TGTGCCAGCCGGCCCGATCAATTCGGCTCCTACGAGCAGTACTTC.

CDR3 region: CSVEEGSSGANVLTF. In DNA form, the CDR3 reads TGCAGCGTTGAAGAAGGCAGCTCTGGGGCCAACGTCCTGACTTTC. V is TRBV29-1 and J is TRBJ2-6; no reliable D call. This CDR3 contains 15 residues. The V end was cut by 0 bases, the J end by 0 bases, with 6 bases between. CDR1 and CDR2 from the germline V gene are SQVTM and ANQGSEA.